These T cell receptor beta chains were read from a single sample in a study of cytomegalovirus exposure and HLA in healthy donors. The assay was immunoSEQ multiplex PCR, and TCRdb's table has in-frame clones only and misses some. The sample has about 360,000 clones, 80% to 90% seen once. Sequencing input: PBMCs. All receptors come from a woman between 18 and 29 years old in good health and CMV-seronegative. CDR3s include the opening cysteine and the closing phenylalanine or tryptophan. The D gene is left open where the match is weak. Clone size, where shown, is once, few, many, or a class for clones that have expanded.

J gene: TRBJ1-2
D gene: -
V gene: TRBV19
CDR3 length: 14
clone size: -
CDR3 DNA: TGTGCCAGTAGGCCACAGGGATTAAACTATGGCTACACCTTC
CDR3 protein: CASRPQGLNYGYTF

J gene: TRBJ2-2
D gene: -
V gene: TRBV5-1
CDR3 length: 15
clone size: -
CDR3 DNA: TGCGCCAGCAGCTCTGGCCTGAGGCACACCGGGGAGCTGTTTTTT
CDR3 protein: CASSSGLRHTGELFF

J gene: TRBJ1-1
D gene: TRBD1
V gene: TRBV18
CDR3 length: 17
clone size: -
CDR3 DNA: TGTGCCAGCTCACCACGCGGGACAGGGGTTACGAACACTGAAGCTTTCTTT
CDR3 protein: CASSPRGTGVTNTEAFF

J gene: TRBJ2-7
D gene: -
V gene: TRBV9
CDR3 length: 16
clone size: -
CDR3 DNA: TGTGCCAGCAGCGAGGGTCCGGGTCGGGACACCTACGAGCAGTACTTC
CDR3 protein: CASSEGPGRDTYEQYF

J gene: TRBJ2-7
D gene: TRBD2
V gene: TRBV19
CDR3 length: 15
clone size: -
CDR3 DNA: TGTGCCAGTAGTATTGGAGCGGGGGGTTCCTACGAGCAGTACTTC
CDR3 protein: CASSIGAGGSYEQYF

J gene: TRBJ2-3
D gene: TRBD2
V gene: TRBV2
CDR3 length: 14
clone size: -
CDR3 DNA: TGTGCCGCCAGGGGACTAGCGGGCACAGATACGCAGTATTTT
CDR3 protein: CAARGLAGTDTQYF

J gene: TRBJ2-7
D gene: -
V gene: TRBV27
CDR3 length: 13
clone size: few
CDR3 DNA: TGTGCCAGCAGTCACTCGGGGGGCACGGGGCAGTACTTC
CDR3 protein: CASSHSGGTGQYF

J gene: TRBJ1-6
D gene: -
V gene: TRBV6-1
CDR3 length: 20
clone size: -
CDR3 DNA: TGTGCCAGCAGTGAAGCCGTCTGGAGGGATCCGGATTCGGGGAATTCACCCCTCCACTTT
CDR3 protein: CASSEAVWRDPDSGNSPLHF

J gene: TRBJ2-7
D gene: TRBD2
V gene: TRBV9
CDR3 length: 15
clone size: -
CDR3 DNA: TGTGCCAGCAGCGTAGGGACTAGCGGGTACTACGAGCAGTACTTC
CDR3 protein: CASSVGTSGYYEQYF

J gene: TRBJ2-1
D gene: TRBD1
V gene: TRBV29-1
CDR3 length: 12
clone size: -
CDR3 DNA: TGCAGCGTCGGACAGGGAGCTGGTGAGCAGTTCTTC
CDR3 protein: CSVGQGAGEQFF

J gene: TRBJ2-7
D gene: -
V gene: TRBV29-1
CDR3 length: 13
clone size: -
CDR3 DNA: TGCAGCGTTGAAGGCGGGACCCTCTACGAGCAGTACTTC
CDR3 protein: CSVEGGTLYEQYF

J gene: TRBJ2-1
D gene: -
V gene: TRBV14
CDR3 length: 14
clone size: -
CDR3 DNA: TGTGCCAGCAGCCTCGACAGTGGCTACAATGAGCAGTTCTTC
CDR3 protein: CASSLDSGYNEQFF

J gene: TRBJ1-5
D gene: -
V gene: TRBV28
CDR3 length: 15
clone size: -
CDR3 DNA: TGTGCCAGCAGCCACCAGGGTGACAGCAATCAGCCCCAGCATTTT
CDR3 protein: CASSHQGDSNQPQHF

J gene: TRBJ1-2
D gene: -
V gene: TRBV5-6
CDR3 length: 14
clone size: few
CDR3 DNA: TGTGCCAGCAACCTCCGCATGGGGGGATATGGCTACACCTTC
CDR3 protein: CASNLRMGGYGYTF

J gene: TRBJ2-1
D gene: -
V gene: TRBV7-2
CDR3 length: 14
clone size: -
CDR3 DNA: TGTGCCAGCAGCTTAGGCAAATTAGCGGACGCGCAGTTCTTC
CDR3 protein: CASSLGKLADAQFF

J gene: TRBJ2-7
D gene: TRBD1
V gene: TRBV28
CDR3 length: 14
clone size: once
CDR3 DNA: TGTGCCAGCAGTTTAGGGACAGGGTTATACGAGCAGTACTTC
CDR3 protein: CASSLGTGLYEQYF

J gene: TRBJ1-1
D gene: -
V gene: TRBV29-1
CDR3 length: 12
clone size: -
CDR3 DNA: TGCAGCGGGGTCCGGGACTGGACTGAAGCTTTCTTT
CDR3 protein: CSGVRDWTEAFF

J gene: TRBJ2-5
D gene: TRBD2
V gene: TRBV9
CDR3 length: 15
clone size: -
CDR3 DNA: TGTGCCAGCAGCCTCAGAGCGGGAGGTTCAGAGACCCAGTACTTC
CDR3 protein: CASSLRAGGSETQYF

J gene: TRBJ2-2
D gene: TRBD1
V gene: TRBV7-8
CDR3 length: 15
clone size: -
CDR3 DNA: TGTGCCAGCTCCTCCTTAGGGACAGACACCGGGGAGCTGTTTTTT
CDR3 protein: CASSSLGTDTGELFF

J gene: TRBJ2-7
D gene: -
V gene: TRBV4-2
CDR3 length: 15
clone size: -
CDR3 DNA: TGTGCCAGCAGCCAAGAGGGAGGGGGGACCTACGAGCAGTACTTC
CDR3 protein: CASSQEGGGTYEQYF

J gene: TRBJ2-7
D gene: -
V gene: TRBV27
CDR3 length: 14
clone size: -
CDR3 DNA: TGTGCCAGCAGTTCAAGGACACAAACCTACGAGCAGTACTTC
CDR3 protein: CASSSRTQTYEQYF

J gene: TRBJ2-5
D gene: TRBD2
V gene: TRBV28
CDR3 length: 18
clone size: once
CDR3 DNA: TGTGCCAGCAGTGAGAGAAGCAGCGGGGGGGCTGATCGAGAGACCCAGTACTTC
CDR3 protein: CASSERSSGGADRETQYF

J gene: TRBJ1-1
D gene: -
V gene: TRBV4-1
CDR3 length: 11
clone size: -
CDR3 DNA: TGCGCCAGCAGCCTGCACAGTGAAGCTTTCTTT
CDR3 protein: CASSLHSEAFF

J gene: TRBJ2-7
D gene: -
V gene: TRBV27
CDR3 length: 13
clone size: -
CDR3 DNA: TGTGCCAGCAGCTTTGGACAGACCTACGAGCAGTACTTC
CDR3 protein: CASSFGQTYEQYF

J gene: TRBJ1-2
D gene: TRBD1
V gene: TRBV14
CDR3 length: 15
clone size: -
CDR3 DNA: TGTGCCAGCAGCCCCTCGACGACAGGGAGCTATGGCTACACCTTC
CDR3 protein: CASSPSTTGSYGYTF